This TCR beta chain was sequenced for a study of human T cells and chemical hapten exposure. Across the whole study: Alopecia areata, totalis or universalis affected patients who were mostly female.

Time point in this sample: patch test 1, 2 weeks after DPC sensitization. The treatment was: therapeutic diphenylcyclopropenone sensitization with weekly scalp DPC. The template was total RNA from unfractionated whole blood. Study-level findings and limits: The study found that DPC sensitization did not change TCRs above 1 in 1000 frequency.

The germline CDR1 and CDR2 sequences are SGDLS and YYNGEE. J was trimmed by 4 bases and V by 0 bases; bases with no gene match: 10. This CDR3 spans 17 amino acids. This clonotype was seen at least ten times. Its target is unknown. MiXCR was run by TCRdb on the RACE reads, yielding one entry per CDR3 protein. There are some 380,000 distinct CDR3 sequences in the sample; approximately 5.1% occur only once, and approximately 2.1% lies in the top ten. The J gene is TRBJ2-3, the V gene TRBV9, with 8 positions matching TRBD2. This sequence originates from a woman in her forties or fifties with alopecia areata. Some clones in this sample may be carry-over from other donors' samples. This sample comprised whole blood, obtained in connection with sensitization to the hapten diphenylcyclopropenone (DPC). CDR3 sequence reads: CASSVDVARGAADTQYF. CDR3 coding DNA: TGTGCCAGCAGCGTAGATGTGGCGCGGGGGGCGGCAGATACGCAGTATTTT.